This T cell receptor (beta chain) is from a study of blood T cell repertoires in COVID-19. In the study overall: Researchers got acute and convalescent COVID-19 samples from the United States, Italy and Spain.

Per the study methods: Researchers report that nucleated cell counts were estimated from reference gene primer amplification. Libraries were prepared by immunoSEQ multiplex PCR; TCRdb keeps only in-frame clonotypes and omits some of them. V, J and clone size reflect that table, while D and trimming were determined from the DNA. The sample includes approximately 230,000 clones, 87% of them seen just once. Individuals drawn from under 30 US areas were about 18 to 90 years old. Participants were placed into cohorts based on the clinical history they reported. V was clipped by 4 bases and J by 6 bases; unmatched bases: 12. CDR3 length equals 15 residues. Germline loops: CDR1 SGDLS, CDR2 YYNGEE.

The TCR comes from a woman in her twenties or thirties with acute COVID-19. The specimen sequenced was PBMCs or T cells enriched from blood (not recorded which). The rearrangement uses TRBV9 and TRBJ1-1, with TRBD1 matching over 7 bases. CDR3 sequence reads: CASSTHDRVIAEAFF. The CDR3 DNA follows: TGTGCCAGCAGCACCCACGACAGGGTGATCGCTGAAGCTTTCTTT.